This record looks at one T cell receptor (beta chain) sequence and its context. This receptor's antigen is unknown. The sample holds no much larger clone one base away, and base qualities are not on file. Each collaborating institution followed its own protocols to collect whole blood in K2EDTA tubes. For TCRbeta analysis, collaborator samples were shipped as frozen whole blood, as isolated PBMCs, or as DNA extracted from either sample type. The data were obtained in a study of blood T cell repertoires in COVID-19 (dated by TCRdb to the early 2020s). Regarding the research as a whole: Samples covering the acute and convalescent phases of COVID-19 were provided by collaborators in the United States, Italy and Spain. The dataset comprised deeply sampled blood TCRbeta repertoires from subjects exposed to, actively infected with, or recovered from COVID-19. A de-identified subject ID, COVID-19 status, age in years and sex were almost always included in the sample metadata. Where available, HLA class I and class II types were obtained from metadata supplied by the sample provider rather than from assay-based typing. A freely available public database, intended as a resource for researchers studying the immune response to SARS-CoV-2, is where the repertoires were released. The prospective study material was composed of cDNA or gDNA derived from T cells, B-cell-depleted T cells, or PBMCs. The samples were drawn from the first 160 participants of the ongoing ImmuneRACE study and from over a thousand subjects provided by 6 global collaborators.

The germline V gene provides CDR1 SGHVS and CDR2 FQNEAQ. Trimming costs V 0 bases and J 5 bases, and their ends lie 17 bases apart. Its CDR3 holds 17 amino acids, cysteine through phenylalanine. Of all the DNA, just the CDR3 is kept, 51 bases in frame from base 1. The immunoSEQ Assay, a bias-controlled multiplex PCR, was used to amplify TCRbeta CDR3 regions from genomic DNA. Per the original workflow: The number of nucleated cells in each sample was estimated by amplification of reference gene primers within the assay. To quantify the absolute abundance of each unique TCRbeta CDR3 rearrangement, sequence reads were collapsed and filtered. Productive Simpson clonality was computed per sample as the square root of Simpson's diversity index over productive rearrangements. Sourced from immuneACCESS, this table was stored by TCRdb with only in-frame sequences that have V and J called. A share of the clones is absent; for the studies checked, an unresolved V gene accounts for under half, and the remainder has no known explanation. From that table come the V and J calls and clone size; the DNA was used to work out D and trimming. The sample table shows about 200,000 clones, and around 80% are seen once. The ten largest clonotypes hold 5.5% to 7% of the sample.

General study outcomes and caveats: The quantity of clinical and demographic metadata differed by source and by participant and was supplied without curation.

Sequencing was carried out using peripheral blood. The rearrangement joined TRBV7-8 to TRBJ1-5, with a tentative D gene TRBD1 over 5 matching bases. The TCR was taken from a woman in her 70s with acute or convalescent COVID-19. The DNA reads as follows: TGTGCCAGCAGCTTAGCCCTGTCCGAGCAGGGCTATCAGCCCCAGCATTTT. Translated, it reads CASSLALSEQGYQPQHF.